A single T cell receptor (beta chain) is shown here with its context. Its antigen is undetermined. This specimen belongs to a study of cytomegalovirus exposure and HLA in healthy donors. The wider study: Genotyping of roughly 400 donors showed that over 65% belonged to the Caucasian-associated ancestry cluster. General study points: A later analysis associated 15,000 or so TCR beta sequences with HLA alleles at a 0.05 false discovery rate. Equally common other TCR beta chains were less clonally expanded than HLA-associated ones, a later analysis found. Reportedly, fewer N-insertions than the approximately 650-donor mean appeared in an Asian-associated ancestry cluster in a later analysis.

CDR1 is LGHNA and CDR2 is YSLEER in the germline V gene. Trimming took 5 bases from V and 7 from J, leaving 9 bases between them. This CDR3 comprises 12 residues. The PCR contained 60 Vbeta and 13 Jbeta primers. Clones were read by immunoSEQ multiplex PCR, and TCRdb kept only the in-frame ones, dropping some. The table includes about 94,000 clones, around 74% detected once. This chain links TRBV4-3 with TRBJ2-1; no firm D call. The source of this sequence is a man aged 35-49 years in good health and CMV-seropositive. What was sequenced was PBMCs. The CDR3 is CASSNYMNEQFF. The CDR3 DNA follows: TGCGCCAGCAGCAACTACATGAATGAGCAGTTCTTC.